This TCR beta chain derives from a study of regulatory T cells in long-lasting Graves disease (TCRdb year 2021). In the study overall: Antithyroid drugs had been taken for less than 3 months by newly diagnosed Graves' disease patients. Peripheral blood TCR sequencing and RNA sequencing compared persistent Graves' disease patients with newly diagnosed Graves' disease patients. The study was conducted in China and was registered as a clinical trial. A total of about 35 samples underwent TCR sequencing, from some 13 patients with persistent Graves' disease and 20 or so patients with newly diagnosed Graves' disease.

The library was prepared using multiplex PCR. Sequenced on an Illumina HiSeq 4000. TCR beta libraries were built with iRepertoire HTBI primers and Arm-PCR amplification of CDR3 regions. Before sequencing, the PCR products went through gel purification. Regarding the original processing steps: Gene usage analysis of CDR3 amino acid clonotypes used the approximately 62 TRBV and 14 TRBJ segments found across samples. Filtered high-quality paired reads were merged into contigs using COPE and FqMerger. BLAST was used to align contigs to IMGT TRBV, TRBD and TRBJ reference genes, and CDR3 was defined according to IMGT. Highly expanded clones were defined as clonotypes with a frequency above 0.1%. Repertoire diversity was measured by Shannon entropy, and V-J evenness by the Gini coefficient. Clonotypes shared by more than one individual were considered public. TCRdb applied fastp at Q25 and MiXCR to the public reads, then kept only in-frame beta chains. Rows are unified per CDR3 protein, each entry keeping the most common DNA and genes. TCRdb, not the original authors, processed these V and J calls. For this sample there are about 450,000 distinct CDR3 sequences; around 15% appear just once. The ten largest clones take up roughly 10% of the sample.

Taken with the paper, the label for time point translates to: newly diagnosed GD, antithyroid drugs for less than 3 months. For both TCR sequencing and RNA sequencing, RNA was extracted from PBMCs in TRIzol. Graves' disease was diagnosed according to American Thyroid Association guidelines. The patients came from an endocrinology department in Xi'an, China. Each patient gave around 9 milliliters of peripheral blood, collected in an EDTA anticoagulant tube. PBMCs were isolated by Ficoll Paque Plus density gradient separation without further T cell sorting. RNA quality was checked with an Agilent 2100 Bioanalyzer and agarose gel, and concentration with a NanoDrop 2000. From the cysteine up to the phenylalanine, the CDR3 has a length of 17 residues. The retained sequence is limited to the CDR3, 51 bases, with the frame set at the first base. From the germline V gene (reference sequence), CDR1 is MNHEY and CDR2 is SMNVEV. V loses 1 base at its end and J loses 0 bases; junction bases beyond the gene matches: 6.

What the authors observed across the whole study: The authors acknowledged the small sample size as a limitation that may reduce accuracy. Sequencing and analysis were limited to the TCR beta chain. Patients with persistent disease shared more public clonotypes (around 2,500) than newly diagnosed patients did (966). Compared with newly diagnosed patients, patients with persistent Graves' disease had lower TCR Shannon entropy and fewer highly expanded clones, which suggests clonal expansion. The study examined only peripheral blood because the primary lesion, thyroid tissue, could not be accessed. Persistent disease showed preferential use of TRBV28, TRBJ1-2 and TRBJ2-5, whereas newly diagnosed disease favored TRBV20-1 and TRBJ2-1.

The sample holds many counts of this clonotype. Its antigen target is currently unknown. The input lacks base qualities; no much larger clone sits a single base away. The same sample was also studied in work on T cells in Graves' hyperthyroidism and ophthalmopathy. That second publication adds: A patient counted as having stable Graves' hyperthyroidism if no progression to ophthalmopathy occurred over 18 months of follow-up. Hyperthyroidism patients were newly diagnosed, with disease duration under 2 months, and aged 18 to 65 years. Any patient with an uncontrolled infection, another autoimmune disease, pregnancy or lactation was excluded. Diagnoses relied on clinical symptoms, serum thyroxine and TRAb, thyroid ultrasound and orbital computed tomography. The first round of RT-PCR for the TCR CDR3 was performed with the HTBI primer set and the Qiagen OneStep RT-PCR kit. Most expanded thyroid clonotypes (frequency above 0.001) were also detected in blood, suggesting blood repertoires may reflect thyroid immune responses. A 13 V-J signature model separated ophthalmopathy from stable hyperthyroidism, with around 90% sensitivity and 81.08% specificity in cross-validation and 80%/75% in testing. During validation, the model predicted progression to ophthalmopathy a median of around six months ahead of onset, with just under 71% sensitivity and almost 75% specificity. To identify distinguishing TCR V-J signatures, a discovery cohort of about 95 patients was used, comprising 40 to 45 with Graves' ophthalmopathy and some 60 with stable Graves' hyperthyroidism. Whether ophthalmopathy could be predicted prospectively was tested in an independent validation cohort made up of under 20 hyperthyroidism patients plus 17 patients who later progressed to ophthalmopathy. For training and testing, the roughly 93 patients in the discovery cohort were randomly divided in a 7:3 ratio. In more than 5 Graves' hyperthyroidism patients, the study also compared T-cell repertoires from thyroid tissue with T-cell repertoires from blood. Following sampling, methimazole starting at 30 mg daily was given to hyperthyroidism patients, and high-dose intravenous methylprednisolone was given to ophthalmopathy patients. Libraries were constructed in a second round of multiplex PCR, after which size selection and purification were carried out. Libraries were sequenced paired-end with 100 bp reads on an Illumina HiSeq2000. SOAPnuke was used to process the raw data, with reads discarded if the reads contained adapters or uncalled bases, had a mean Phred below 15, or lacked an exact constant-primer or identifier match. COPE v1.2.5 was used to merge the high-quality paired reads, and each unique nucleotide sequence was defined as a clonotype. Clonotypes were aligned to IMGT TRBV, TRBD and TRBJ reference segments using MiTCR v1.1. Analysis was restricted to V-J combinations with a frequency above 0.0001, which covered 99.2% of repertoires. The TCS score was defined as F50 (clonal expansion) divided by E x V (chaos), with BLOSUM62-based TCRdist calculated between CDR3 peptides within each V-J. Welch's t-statistics and random forest reduced around 520 V-J features to roughly 13, which were used in a naive Bayes classifier (R e1071). Sample size was not statistically predetermined, and investigators were not blinded to group allocation. The paper describes TCR Vbeta CDR3 sequencing of 130 to 150 peripheral blood samples, made up of about 41 ophthalmopathy patients, approximately 76 hyperthyroidism patients and roughly 17 progressor patients.

In this chain, TRBV27 is recombined with TRBJ2-1, and 7 junction bases match TRBD1. This receptor was taken from a woman under 40 with Graves disease. Donor details come from another sample of the same person, matched by shared clones. Source: peripheral blood mononuclear cells (PBMCs), taken at new diagnosis, from a patient treated with antithyroid drugs. The DNA sequence reads TGTGCCAGCAGTTTATTCGGACAGGCGAGCTCCTACAATGAGCAGTTCTTC. The encoded protein is CASSLFGQASSYNEQFF.